The 25 T cell receptor beta chains in this list originate from one sample, sequenced in a study of tissue T cells after allogeneic stem cell transplantation. Sequencing used immunoSEQ multiplex PCR; TCRdb keeps in-frame clones, though not all of them. The sample contains 9,000 to 10,000 clones, about 56% of which appear only once. The sequencing used tissue from the jejunum, collected at autopsy. These receptors were obtained from a female donor at least 60 years old with lung cancer.

The chain combines TRBV6-5 with TRBJ2-7; 7 bases map to TRBD1. The CDR3 has 15 residues. CDR1 is MNHEY, CDR2 SVGAGI, per germline. V was clipped by 6 bases and J by 0 bases; unmatched bases: 8. The CDR3 region is CASRRDRTGSYEQYF. CDR3 nucleotide sequence: TGTGCCAGCAGGCGAGATCGGACAGGCTCCTACGAGCAGTACTTC.

The V gene is TRBV4-3, the J gene TRBJ2-3; D may correspond to TRBD1 or TRBD2 (5 bases each). The CDR3 covers 15 residues. Germline values: CDR1 LGHNA, CDR2 YSLEER. Trimming stripped 4 bases from V and 3 bases from J, with 14 bases between. CDR3 nucleotides: TGCGCCAGCAGCCCATCCGGGGCTCTAACAGATACGCAGTATTTT. Encoded protein: CASSPSGALTDTQYF.

Relative to its sample, this clone is medium-sized. The genes are TRBV6-5 and TRBJ1-5; maybe TRBD1 (5 bases). V was pared by 5 bases and J by 7 bases, with 18 bases between. Germline V gene sequence: CDR1 MNHEY, CDR2 SVGAGI. The CDR3 is 15 residues long. The CDR3 loop reads CASSPGTQVNQPQHF. The DNA of the CDR3 is TGTGCCAGCAGTCCAGGGACTCAGGTGAACCAGCCCCAGCATTTT.

In its sample, this clone is medium-sized. V usage is TRBV7-9 and J usage is TRBJ2-7; D perhaps matches TRBD1 (6 bases). Germline V gene lookup returns CDR1 SEHNR and CDR2 FQNEAQ (reference sequence). Trimming took off 7 bases at V and 4 bases at J, with 20 bases between the two ends. This CDR3 contains 15 residues. The DNA for the CDR3 is TGTGCCAGCACAGGAACAGGGCCTTCGAAGTACGAGCAGTACTTC. It encodes CASTGTGPSKYEQYF.

The chain employs TRBV7-9 and TRBJ1-2, with TRBD1 matching over 12 bases. Trimming cost V 8 bases and J 5 bases; bases outside gene matches: 6. The CDR3 consists of 14 residues. Per germline, CDR1 SEHNR and CDR2 FQNEAQ (reference sequence). The CDR3 reads CASDPGQGAYGYTF. Here the CDR3 DNA reads TGTGCCAGCGACCCGGGACAGGGGGCGTATGGCTACACCTTC.

J is TRBJ1-2 and V is TRBV5-1, with TRBD1 as a possible D gene (5 bases). Trimming removed 4 bases from V and 4 bases from J, with 11 bases in between. The V gene's germline CDR1 is SGHRS and CDR2 YFSETQ. CDR3 length equals 13 residues. The CDR3 DNA is TGCGCCAGCAGCGCAGGCCAGGGCTATGGCTACACCTTC. Its translation: CASSAGQGYGYTF.

The chain employs TRBV9 and TRBJ2-3, with TRBD2 matching over 8 bases. Losses at the gene ends were 3 bases for V and 4 bases for J; bases not matched to a gene: 7. Germline V gene data show CDR1 as SGDLS and CDR2 as YYNGEE. The CDR3 totals 15 residues. CDR3 loop: CASSAETGGPDTQYF. The CDR3 DNA is TGTGCCAGCAGCGCCGAGACGGGGGGGCCAGATACGCAGTATTTT. The variable domain in full, completed from reference TRBV9 and TRBJ2-3, reads DSGVTQTPKHLITATGQRVTLRCSPRSGDLSVYWYQQSLDQGLQFLIQYYNGEERAKGNILERFSAQQFPDLHSELNLSSLELGDSALYFCASSAETGGPDTQYFGPGTRLTVL.

The chain carries TRBV7-2 and TRBJ2-1, with 8 bases that match TRBD2. Germline CDR1 SGHTA, CDR2 FQGNSA. V trimming: 2 bases; J trimming: 7 bases; junction bases outside the gene matches: 13. This CDR3 is 17 amino acids long. The CDR3 loop is CASSLRSGGPAGNEQFF. The CDR3, as DNA: TGTGCCAGCAGCTTAAGGAGCGGGGGCCCCGCTGGGAATGAGCAGTTCTTC. Full variable domain (remainder filled in from reference TRBV7-2 and TRBJ2-1): GAGVSQSPSNKVTEKGKDVELRCDPISGHTALYWYRQSLGQGLEFLIYFQGNSAPDKSGLPSDRFSAERTGGSVSTLTIQRTQQEDSAVYLCASSLRSGGPAGNEQFFGPGTRLTVL.

The chain uses TRBV7-8 and TRBJ2-3; D is ambiguous. CDR1 SGHVS and CDR2 FQNEAQ come from the germline V gene. The CDR3 covers 12 residues. Deletions cut 1 base from V and 4 bases from J, with 3 bases between. The CDR3 bases are TGTGCCAGCAGCTTAGGTGCAGATACGCAGTATTTT. Translating gives CASSLGADTQYF.

In its sample, this clone is medium-sized. V and J are TRBV11-3 and TRBJ2-5; D ambiguous. Trimming left V 5 bases short and J 1 base short, with 23 bases between. Germline V gives CDR1 SGHNT, CDR2 YENEEA. This CDR3 is 18 amino acids long. The CDR3 protein is CASSPQPVMAAFQETQYF. The CDR3 DNA reads TGTGCCAGCAGCCCGCAGCCAGTCATGGCAGCCTTCCAAGAGACCCAGTACTTC.

Notes on this clone: A single base separates this from a much larger clone, so it may be a read error. Different DNA sequences within this sample yield the same CDR3. The genes are TRBV11-2 and TRBJ1-2; TRBD1 is a possible D gene (5 bases). The germline V gene has CDR1 SGHAT and CDR2 FQNNGV. Trimming took 5 bases from V and 8 from J, leaving 18 bases between them. The CDR3 runs 14 residues. The CDR3 spells CASSHEGQGGGYTF. In nucleotides, the CDR3 is TGTGCCAGCAGCCACGAGGGGCAGGGAGGAGGCTACACCTTC.

This rearrangement joins TRBV9 to TRBJ2-1; the D is unclear. In germline, CDR1 is SGDLS, CDR2 YYNGEE. V lost 0 bases and J lost 10, with 17 bases in between. The CDR3 has 15 residues. CDR3 nucleotides: TGTGCCAGCAGCGTAGAGTGGGCCCCCCGGTCGGAGCAGTTCTTC. Translation: CASSVEWAPRSEQFF. The whole variable domain, remainder taken from reference TRBV9 and TRBJ2-1, is DSGVTQTPKHLITATGQRVTLRCSPRSGDLSVYWYQQSLDQGLQFLIQYYNGEERAKGNILERFSAQQFPDLHSELNLSSLELGDSALYFCASSVEWAPRSEQFFGPGTRLTVL.

The chain recombines TRBV14 with TRBJ2-5, with D possibly TRBD2 on 6 matching bases. V was pared by 4 bases and J by 5 bases, with 26 bases between. From germline, CDR1 is SGHDN and CDR2 FVKESK. This CDR3 is built from 18 residues. This CDR3 reads CASSPHRGGLIVGETQYF. CDR3 DNA: TGTGCCAGCAGCCCCCACCGGGGAGGCCTTATAGTTGGGGAGACCCAGTACTTC.

This chain uses TRBV29-1 with TRBJ2-7; the D is unclear. The CDR3 has 11 amino acids. The germline V and J ends were trimmed by 3 bases and 6 bases, with 9 bases remaining between them. Germline-derived CDR1 and CDR2 are SQVTM and ANQGSEA. CDR3 loop: CSVEADSEQYF. The CDR3 DNA reads as TGCAGCGTTGAGGCTGACTCCGAGCAGTACTTC.

The chain recombines TRBV6-6 with TRBJ2-7; D is perhaps TRBD2 (5 bases). The V and J ends lost 1 base and 1 base respectively, with 8 bases between them. CDR1 and CDR2 from the germline V gene are MNHNY and SVGAGI (reference sequence). This CDR3 is 14 amino acids long. CDR3 sequence reads: CASSYFPGSYEQYF. The CDR3 region has the DNA TGTGCCAGCAGTTACTTCCCGGGGTCCTACGAGCAGTACTTC.

This clone was seen only a few times. The chain couples TRBV7-2 to TRBJ2-1; TRBD1 agrees at 9 bases. Trimming took 5 bases from V and 7 from J; bases not matched to a gene: 6. Germline CDR1 reads SGHTA; CDR2 reads FQGNSA. The CDR3 runs 14 residues. This chain's CDR3 is CASSPDRGGNEQFF. The CDR3 DNA follows: TGTGCCAGCAGCCCGGACAGGGGAGGAAATGAGCAGTTCTTC.

This rearrangement joins TRBV11-3 to TRBJ2-7; D not certain. Trimming stripped 1 base from V and 4 bases from J, with 11 bases between. This CDR3 is built from 14 residues. Germline CDR1 is SGHNT and CDR2 is YENEEA. The chain's CDR3 is CASSLGGSRYEQYF. In DNA form, the CDR3 reads TGTGCCAGCAGCTTAGGGGGATCCAGATACGAGCAGTACTTC.

In its sample, this clone is medium-sized (0.01 to 0.1%). This chain links TRBV3-1 (or the pseudogene TRBV3-2) with TRBJ2-1; D is uncertain. The length of the CDR3 is 17 residues. CDR1 and CDR2 from the germline V gene are LGHDT and YNNKEL (reference sequence). Trimming removed 1 base at V and 5 bases at J, with 18 bases between. The CDR3 DNA reads TGTGCCAGCAGCCAAGCACGACGGTACACGTACCACAATGAGCAGTTCTTC. This codes for CASSQARRYTYHNEQFF.

The genes are TRBV7-8 and TRBJ2-5, with D perhaps matching TRBD1 (6 bases). CDR1 and CDR2 from the germline V gene are SGHVS and FQNEAQ. The CDR3 spans 16 residues. Trimming cost V 6 bases and J 1 base, with 18 bases left between them. The CDR3 DNA reads as TGTGCCAGCAGAGAAGGTTCAGGGGTTTCCCAAGAGACCCAGTACTTC. Translating gives CASREGSGVSQETQYF. The variable domain in full, with the rest retrieved from reference TRBV7-8 and TRBJ2-5, is GAGVSQSPRYKVAKRGQDVALRCDPISGHVSLFWYQQALGQGPEFLTYFQNEAQLDKSGLPSDRFFAERPEGSVSTLKIQRTQQEDSAVYLCASREGSGVSQETQYFGPGTRLLVL.

This chain connects TRBV24-1 to TRBJ1-1; no reliable D call. The CDR3 has 14 residues. Germline assignment: CDR1 KGHDR and CDR2 SFDVKD. V lost 3 bases and J lost 4, with 11 bases in between. The CDR3 loop reads CATSDAGGSTEAFF. For the CDR3, the DNA is TGTGCCACCAGTGATGCGGGAGGGTCCACTGAAGCTTTCTTT.

V is TRBV2 and J is TRBJ1-1; maybe TRBD1 (5 bases). Germline CDR1 and CDR2: SNHLY and FYNNEI. This CDR3 is built from 13 residues. Deletions cut 4 bases from V and 4 bases from J, with 10 bases between. The CDR3 DNA is TGTGCCAGCAGTGCTGAAGGGACCACTGAAGCTTTCTTT. Encoded protein: CASSAEGTTEAFF.

This chain joins TRBV30 and TRBJ1-3; a weak D match, TRBD1 (5 bases). The CDR3 sequence is 14 residues long. Germline V lookup: CDR1 GTSNPN, CDR2 SVGIG (reference sequence). V lost 3 bases and J lost 3, with 12 bases in between. The CDR3, as DNA: TGTGCCTGGAGCCGACCGGGGGGTGGAAACACCATATATTTT. Its translation is CAWSRPGGGNTIYF.

This clone is medium-sized in the sample. The genes are TRBV7-2 and TRBJ1-2, with a weak D call TRBD1 (6 bases). Trimming cost V 2 bases and J 5 bases, with 9 bases left between them. Germline V gene sequence: CDR1 SGHTA, CDR2 FQGNSA. The CDR3 has 13 residues. This chain's CDR3 is CASSLQGRYGYTF. The CDR3, as DNA: TGTGCCAGCAGCTTACAGGGGAGGTATGGCTACACCTTC.

This clone is labeled medium-sized. Other DNA sequences from this sample encode an identical CDR3 as well. The genes are TRBV7-8 and TRBJ2-7; unclear D gene. The CDR3 sequence is 14 residues long. Germline values: CDR1 SGHVS, CDR2 FQNEAQ. V was cut by 3 bases and J by 0 bases, with 9 bases left in between. The CDR3 DNA reads as TGTGCCAGCAGCTTCCGCAGAAACTCCTACGAGCAGTACTTC. Protein sequence: CASSFRRNSYEQYF.

Relative to its sample, this clone is medium-sized. The V gene is TRBV7-9, the J gene TRBJ2-5; TRBD2 agrees at 7 bases. The J segment lost 3 bases and the V segment lost 5 bases, leaving 3 bases of the junction unmatched. Germline V gives CDR1 SEHNR, CDR2 FQNEAQ (reference sequence). This CDR3 is 13 amino acids long. As DNA, the CDR3 is TGTGCCAGCAGCGTAAGCGGGAAAGAGACCCAGTACTTC. Translating it yields CASSVSGKETQYF.